The 3 T cell receptor beta chains given below trace back to one sample, sequenced in a study of response to subunit inactivated influenza vaccine. TCRdb re-derived calls from the RT-PCR reads in MiXCR, one entry per CDR3 protein. The sample lists 630,000 or so distinct CDR3 sequences; 15% to 18% were seen once. The sequences come from PBMCs from blood, collected 12 days after vaccination. These receptors all stem from a man aged 50-59 years who received an inactivated influenza vaccine.

The chain employs TRBV7-2 and TRBJ2-5, with 7 bases that match TRBD1. Germline V CDR1 and CDR2: SGHTA, FQGNSA. Losses at the gene ends were 2 bases for V and 5 bases for J; bases not matched to a gene: 8. This CDR3 has 15 residues. The chain's CDR3 is CASSLSTGVGETQYF. For the CDR3, the DNA is TGTGCCAGCAGCTTATCCACAGGGGTAGGGGAGACCCAGTACTTC.

This clonotype was seen more than once but under ten times. CDR3 bases: TGCGCCAGCAGCTTGCTGGCAGGGGAAGGCTACGAGCAGTACTTC. Translated: CASSLLAGEGYEQYF. The chain uses TRBV5-1 and TRBJ2-7; TRBD1 might be the D (6 bases). Per the germline V gene, CDR1 is SGHRS and CDR2 is YFSETQ. There are 15 residues in the CDR3. The V end was cut by 1 base, the J end by 3 bases, with 14 bases between.

The rearrangement links TRBV7-8 to TRBJ1-2; 11 bases fit TRBD1. The CDR3 has 15 residues. V lost 1 base and J lost 6; bases outside the gene matches: 4. Germline V gives CDR1 SGHVS, CDR2 FQNEAQ. DNA of the CDR3: TGTGCCAGCAGCTTAGGGGACAGGGGGAGCGATGGCTACACCTTC. It is translated as CASSLGDRGSDGYTF.